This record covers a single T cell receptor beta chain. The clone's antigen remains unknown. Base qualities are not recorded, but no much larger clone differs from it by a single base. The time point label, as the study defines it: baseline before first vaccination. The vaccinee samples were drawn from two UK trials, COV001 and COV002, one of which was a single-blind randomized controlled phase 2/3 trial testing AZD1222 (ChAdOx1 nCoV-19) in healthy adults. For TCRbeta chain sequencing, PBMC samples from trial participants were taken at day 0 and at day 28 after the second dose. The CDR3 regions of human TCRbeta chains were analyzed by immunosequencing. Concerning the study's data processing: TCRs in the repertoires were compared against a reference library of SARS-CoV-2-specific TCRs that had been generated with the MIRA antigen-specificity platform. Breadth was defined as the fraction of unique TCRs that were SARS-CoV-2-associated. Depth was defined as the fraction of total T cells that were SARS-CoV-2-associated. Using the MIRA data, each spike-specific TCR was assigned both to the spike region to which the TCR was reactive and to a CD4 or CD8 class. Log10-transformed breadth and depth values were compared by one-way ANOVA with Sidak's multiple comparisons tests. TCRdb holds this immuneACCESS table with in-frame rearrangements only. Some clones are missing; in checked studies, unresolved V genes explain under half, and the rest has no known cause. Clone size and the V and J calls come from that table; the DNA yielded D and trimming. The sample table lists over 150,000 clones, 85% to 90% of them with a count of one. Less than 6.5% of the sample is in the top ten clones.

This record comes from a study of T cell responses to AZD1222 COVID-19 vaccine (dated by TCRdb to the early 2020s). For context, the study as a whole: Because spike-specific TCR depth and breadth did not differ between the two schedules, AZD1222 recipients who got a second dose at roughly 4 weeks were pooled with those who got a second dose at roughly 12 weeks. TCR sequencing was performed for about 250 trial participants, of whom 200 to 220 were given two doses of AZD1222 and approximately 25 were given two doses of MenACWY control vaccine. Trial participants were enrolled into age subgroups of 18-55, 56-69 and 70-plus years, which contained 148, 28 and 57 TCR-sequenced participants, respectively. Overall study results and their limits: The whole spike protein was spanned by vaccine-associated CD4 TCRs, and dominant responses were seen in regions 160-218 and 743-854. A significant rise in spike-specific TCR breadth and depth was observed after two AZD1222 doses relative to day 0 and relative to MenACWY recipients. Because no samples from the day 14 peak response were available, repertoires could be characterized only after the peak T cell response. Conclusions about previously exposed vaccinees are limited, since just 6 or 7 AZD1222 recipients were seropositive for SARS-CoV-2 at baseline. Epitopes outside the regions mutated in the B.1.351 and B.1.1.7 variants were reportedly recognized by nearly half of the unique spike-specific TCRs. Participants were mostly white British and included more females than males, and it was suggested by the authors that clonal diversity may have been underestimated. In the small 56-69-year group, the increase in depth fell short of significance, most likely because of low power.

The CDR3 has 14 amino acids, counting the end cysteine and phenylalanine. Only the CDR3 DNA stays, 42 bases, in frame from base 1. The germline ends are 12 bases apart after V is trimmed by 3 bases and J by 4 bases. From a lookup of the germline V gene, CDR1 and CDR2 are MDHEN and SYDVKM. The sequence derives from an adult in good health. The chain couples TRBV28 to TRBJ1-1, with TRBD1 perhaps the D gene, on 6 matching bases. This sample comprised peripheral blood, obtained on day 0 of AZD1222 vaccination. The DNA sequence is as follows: TGTGCCAGCAGTTTTCAGGGGCCGGGCACTGAAGCTTTCTTT. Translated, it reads CASSFQGPGTEAFF. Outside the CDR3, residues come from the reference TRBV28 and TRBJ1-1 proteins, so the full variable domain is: DVKVTQSSRYLVKRTGEKVFLECVQDMDHENMFWYRQDPGLGLRLIYFSYDVKMKEKGDIPEGYSVSREKKERFSLILESASTNQTSMYLCASSFQGPGTEAFFGQGTRLTVV.